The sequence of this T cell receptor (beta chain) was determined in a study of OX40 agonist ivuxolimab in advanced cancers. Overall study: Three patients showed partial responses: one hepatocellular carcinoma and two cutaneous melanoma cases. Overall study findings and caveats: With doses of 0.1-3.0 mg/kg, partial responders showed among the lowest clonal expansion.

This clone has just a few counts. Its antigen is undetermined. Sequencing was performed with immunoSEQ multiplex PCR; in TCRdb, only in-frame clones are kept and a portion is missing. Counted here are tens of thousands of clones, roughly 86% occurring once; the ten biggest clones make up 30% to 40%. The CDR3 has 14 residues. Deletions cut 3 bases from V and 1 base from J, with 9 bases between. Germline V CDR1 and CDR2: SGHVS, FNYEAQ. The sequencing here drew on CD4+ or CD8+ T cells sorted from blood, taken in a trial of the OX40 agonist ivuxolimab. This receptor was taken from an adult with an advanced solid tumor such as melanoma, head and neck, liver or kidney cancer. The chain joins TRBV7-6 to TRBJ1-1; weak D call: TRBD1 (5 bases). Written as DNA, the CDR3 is TGTGCCAGCAGCTTCGGGGGACCGAACACTGAAGCTTTCTTT. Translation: CASSFGGPNTEAFF.